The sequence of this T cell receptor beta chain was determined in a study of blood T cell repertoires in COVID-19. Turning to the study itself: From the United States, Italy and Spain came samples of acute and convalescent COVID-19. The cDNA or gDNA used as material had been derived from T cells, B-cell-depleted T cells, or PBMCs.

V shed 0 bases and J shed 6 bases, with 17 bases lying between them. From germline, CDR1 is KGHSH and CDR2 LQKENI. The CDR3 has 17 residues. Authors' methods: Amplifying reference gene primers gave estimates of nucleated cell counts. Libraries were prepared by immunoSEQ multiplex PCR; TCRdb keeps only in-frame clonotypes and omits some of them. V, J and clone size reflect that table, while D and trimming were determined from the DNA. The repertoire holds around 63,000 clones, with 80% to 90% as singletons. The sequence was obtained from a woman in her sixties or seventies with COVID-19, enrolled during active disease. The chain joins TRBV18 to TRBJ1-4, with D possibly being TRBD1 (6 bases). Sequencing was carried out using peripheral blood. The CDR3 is CASSPPTRGWLDEKLFF. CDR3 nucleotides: TGTGCCAGCTCACCACCGACGAGGGGGTGGTTGGATGAAAAACTGTTTTTT.